Listed here are 17 T cell receptor beta chains from one sample, sequenced in a study of control samples from healthy donors and cancer patients. Method: immunoSEQ multiplex PCR; TCRdb's copy keeps in-frame clones and lacks some. The sample records 100,000 to 150,000 clones, approximately 90% being singletons. The sample taken for sequencing was blood. The source is a man aged 18 to 30 in good health.

The V call is TRBV3-1 (or the pseudogene TRBV3-2), the J call TRBJ1-1; TRBD1 matches 7 bases. The CDR3 loop spans 16 amino acids. Trimming removed 3 bases from V and 7 bases from J; junction bases left unmatched: 14. Germline lookup yields CDR1 LGHDT and CDR2 YNNKEL (reference sequence). As DNA, the CDR3 is TGTGCCAGCAGCCAGCAGCCTTTCGGACAGGAGGATGAAGCTTTCTTT. The encoded protein is CASSQQPFGQEDEAFF.

The chain has TRBV2 and TRBJ1-2; no reliable D call. This CDR3 is built from 12 residues. Germline V lookup: CDR1 SNHLY, CDR2 FYNNEI. V gave up 2 bases and J gave up 8 bases, with 9 bases separating them. The CDR3 DNA reads TGTGCCAGCAGTGAACCAAGGCGAGGCTACACCTTC. Its translation is CASSEPRRGYTF. Full variable domain (remainder filled in from reference TRBV2 and TRBJ1-2): EPEVTQTPSHQVTQMGQEVILRCVPISNHLYFYWYRQILGQKVEFLVSFYNNEISEKSEIFDDQFSVERPDGSNFTLKIRSTKLEDSAMYFCASSEPRRGYTFGSGTRLTVV.

This rearrangement joins TRBV19 to TRBJ1-6; D gene unclear. This CDR3 contains 13 residues. The germline gives CDR1 LNHDA, CDR2 SQIVND (reference sequence). V was cut by 3 bases and J by 7 bases, with 7 bases left in between. CDR3 sequence (DNA): TGTGCCAGTAGTATTAAAGGGAATTCACCCCTCCACTTT. Protein: CASSIKGNSPLHF.

This clone was observed a few times. This chain joins TRBV24-1 and TRBJ1-6; possibly TRBD1 for D (6 bases). CDR1 is KGHDR and CDR2 is SFDVKD in the germline V gene. This CDR3 region has 13 residues. V was trimmed by 4 bases and J by 8 bases, leaving 8 bases between them. CDR3 DNA: TGTGCCACCAGTGAACAGGGCGATTCACCCCTCCACTTT. Amino acid sequence: CATSEQGDSPLHF.

This clone was found a few times. The chain recombines TRBV5-1 with TRBJ1-2, with D perhaps TRBD1 (5 bases). The CDR3 spans 12 residues. Trimming stripped 7 bases from V and 4 bases from J, with 11 bases between. CDR1 SGHRS and CDR2 YFSETQ come from the germline V gene. DNA of the CDR3: TGCGCCAGCGGGAGGGGAAGCTATGGCTACACCTTC. The encoded protein is CASGRGSYGYTF.

The rearrangement uses TRBV5-5 and TRBJ1-5, with D perhaps TRBD1 (6 bases). The CDR3 is 15 amino acids. V was clipped by 4 bases and J by 7 bases, with 18 bases between them. The germline V gene has CDR1 SGHKS and CDR2 YYEKEE (reference sequence). The CDR3: CASSPRWGGRQPQHF. In DNA, the CDR3 is TGTGCCAGCAGCCCGAGGTGGGGGGGCAGACAGCCCCAGCATTTT.

This chain links TRBV3-1 (or the pseudogene TRBV3-2) with TRBJ2-7; 9 bases map to TRBD2. CDR1 and CDR2 from the germline V gene are LGHDT and YNNKEL (reference sequence). Losses at the gene ends were 0 bases for V and 2 bases for J; bases not matched to a gene: 2. The CDR3 contains 15 residues. CDR3 sequence reads: CASSQDSGGTYEQYF. The CDR3 region has the DNA TGTGCCAGCAGCCAAGACAGCGGGGGGACCTACGAGCAGTACTTC.

This sequence joins TRBV5-1 and TRBJ2-7, with 8 positions matching TRBD1. The germline CDR1 and CDR2 sequences are SGHRS and YFSETQ. The junction had 10 bases not matched to a gene; V was cut back by 2 bases and J by 0 bases. This CDR3 region has 17 residues. The chain's CDR3 is CASSFGQDRASSYEQYF. DNA for the CDR3: TGCGCCAGCAGCTTCGGCCAGGACAGGGCCAGCTCCTACGAGCAGTACTTC. Looking up the rest from reference TRBV5-1 and TRBJ2-7 gives the full variable domain: KAGVTQTPRYLIKTRGQQVTLSCSPISGHRSVSWYQQTPGQGLQFLFEYFSETQRNKGNFPGRFSGRQFSNSRSEMNVSTLELGDSALYLCASSFGQDRASSYEQYFGPGTRLTVT.

This rearrangement joins TRBV5-6 to TRBJ2-3, with a possible D match to TRBD1 (5 bases). CDR1 and CDR2 from the germline V gene are SGHDT and YYEEEE. This CDR3 has 16 amino acids. V gave up 4 bases and J gave up 3 bases, with 18 bases separating them. CDR3 bases: TGTGCCAGCAGCCTGACGGTCCTAGGGGCTACAGATACGCAGTATTTT. This sequence encodes CASSLTVLGATDTQYF.

The chain couples TRBV3-1 (or the pseudogene TRBV3-2) to TRBJ2-7; D not resolved. CDR1 and CDR2 (germline): LGHDT, YNNKEL (reference sequence). Trimming removed 5 bases from V and 3 bases from J, with 5 bases in between. The CDR3 consists of 11 residues. For the CDR3, the DNA is TGTGCCAGCAGCGAAGGCTACGAGCAGTACTTC. This encodes CASSEGYEQYF.

This clone was detected once. V is TRBV4-2 and J is TRBJ1-5; maybe TRBD1 (6 bases). The CDR3 length is 15 residues. V dropped 0 bases and J dropped 9 bases, with 15 bases sitting between them. Germline CDR1 reads LGHNA; CDR2 reads YNFKEQ. CDR3 in amino acids: CASSQDVGAGWPQHF. The CDR3, as DNA: TGTGCCAGCAGCCAAGATGTGGGGGCCGGTTGGCCCCAGCATTTT.

The chain recombines TRBV6-6 with TRBJ2-5; D remains unclear. The CDR3 extends over 14 amino acids. Per germline, CDR1 MNHNY and CDR2 SVGAGI (reference sequence). The V end lost 0 bases, the J end lost 2 bases, and 7 bases lay between the germline ends. CDR3 in amino acids: CASSYSNSQETQYF. The CDR3 DNA sequence: TGTGCCAGCAGTTACTCCAACAGTCAAGAGACCCAGTACTTC.

V gene TRBV5-4 combines with J gene TRBJ1-2; tentatively, D is TRBD1 (6 bases). Trimming shortened V by 4 bases and J by 0 bases, and 13 bases separated the two germline ends. The CDR3 contains 15 residues. CDR1 is SGHNT, CDR2 YYREEE, per germline (reference sequence). Here the CDR3 reads CASSPDSSANYGYTF. DNA of the CDR3: TGTGCCAGCAGCCCGGACAGTTCAGCTAACTATGGCTACACCTTC.

The gene calls are TRBV6-1 and TRBJ1-5; D is ambiguous. The CDR3 sequence is 16 residues long. Trimming left V 4 bases short and J 0 bases short, with 13 bases between. Germline V gene sequence: CDR1 MNHNS, CDR2 SASEGT. For the CDR3, the DNA is TGTGCCAGCAGTGGGGTGGGAGCTTATAGCAATCAGCCCCAGCATTTT. Its translation: CASSGVGAYSNQPQHF.

The chain recombines TRBV4-1 with TRBJ2-6; possibly TRBD1 or TRBD2 for D (5 bases each). Germline CDR1 and CDR2: MGHRA and YSYEKL. Between the trimmed V and J ends, which lost 0 bases and 4 bases, there was a span of 13 bases. This CDR3 has 17 amino acids. The CDR3 bases are TGCGCCAGCAGCCAAGACCACTACGGGGCCGGGGCCAACGTCCTGACTTTC. Protein: CASSQDHYGAGANVLTF.

Here the CDR3 reads CASRLTSGGIHEQFF. The CDR3, as DNA: TGTGCCAGCAGGCTCACTAGCGGGGGGATCCATGAGCAGTTCTTC. The chain has TRBV7-8 and TRBJ2-1; TRBD2 matches 12 bases. Germline assignment: CDR1 SGHVS and CDR2 FQNEAQ. Germline trimming cut 6 bases from V and 8 bases from J; bases unmatched to any gene: 8. The CDR3 has 15 residues.

The chain has TRBV29-1 and TRBJ1-1; D is uncertain. Germline V gene data show CDR1 as SQVTM and CDR2 as ANQGSEA. CDR3 length: 12 residues. The V and J ends lost 4 bases and 0 bases respectively, with 6 bases between them. The CDR3 sequence is CSVGQMNTEAFF. The DNA for the CDR3 is TGCAGCGTTGGGCAGATGAACACTGAAGCTTTCTTT.